This is a list of T cell receptor beta chains from one sample in a study of blood T cell repertoires in COVID-19. Clones were sequenced by immunoSEQ multiplex PCR, and TCRdb holds only the in-frame ones, with some missing. This table has about 360,000 clones, more than 75% appearing once. What was sequenced was peripheral blood. These receptors all come from a human donor in a cohort sampled during active COVID-19. Each CDR3 is given with its conserved first and last residue. Each record gives: clone size, V gene, J gene, D gene, CDR3 DNA, CDR3 protein. A D gene is named only where the DNA matches it firmly. Rows may omit the clone size; those that give it use once, few, many or a size class.

size: -; V: TRBV19; J: TRBJ2-2; D: -; DNA: TGTGCCAGTAGTATAGAAGGTCAGGGGTTCAGGGAGCTGTTTTTT; CDR3: CASSIEGQGFRELFF
size: -; V: TRBV14; J: TRBJ2-1; D: TRBD2; DNA: TGTGCCAGCAGCCAAGATTACGGGAATCGGCGGGGGAAGGACGGGATCCATGAGCAGTTCTTC; CDR3: CASSQDYGNRRGKDGIHEQFF
size: -; V: TRBV28; J: TRBJ1-1; D: -; DNA: TGTGCCAGCCGAACGGTTCGGGGCACTGAAGCTTTCTTT; CDR3: CASRTVRGTEAFF
size: -; V: TRBV6-6; J: TRBJ1-1; D: -; DNA: TGTGCCAGCAGTTACTCAGCGGGGACCGAAGCTTTCTTT; CDR3: CASSYSAGTEAFF
size: -; V: TRBV5-1; J: TRBJ2-3; D: TRBD2; DNA: TGCGCCAGCAGCGTAGCGGGAGACACAGATACGCAGTATTTT; CDR3: CASSVAGDTDTQYF
size: once; V: TRBV5-1; J: TRBJ1-6; D: -; DNA: TGCGCCAGCAGCTTGGCACAGGACCCCGGTTCACCCCTCCACTTT; CDR3: CASSLAQDPGSPLHF
size: many; V: TRBV6-4; J: TRBJ2-1; D: -; DNA: TGTGCCAGCAGTGAGGGTAGCGGAGCCCACAATGAGCAGTTCTTC; CDR3: CASSEGSGAHNEQFF
size: -; V: TRBV6-1; J: TRBJ1-4; D: -; DNA: TGTGCCAGCAGTGATTCGTTCAGATATGAAAAACTGTTTTTT; CDR3: CASSDSFRYEKLFF
size: -; V: TRBV18; J: TRBJ2-5; D: TRBD1; DNA: TGTGCCAGCTCACCCCGACAGGGGGACCAAGAGACCCAGTACTTC; CDR3: CASSPRQGDQETQYF
size: -; V: TRBV4-2; J: TRBJ2-1; D: -; DNA: TGTGCCAGCAGCCAACCAATGGGGGGAAATGAGCAGTTCTTC; CDR3: CASSQPMGGNEQFF
size: -; V: TRBV7-9; J: TRBJ1-2; D: -; DNA: TGTGCCAGCAGCAACAGGGTGTTGGATCATGGCTACACCTTC; CDR3: CASSNRVLDHGYTF
size: -; V: TRBV2; J: TRBJ1-5; D: TRBD1; DNA: TGTGCCAGCAGAGGACAGGGAAATCGCAATCAGCCCCAGCATTTT; CDR3: CASRGQGNRNQPQHF
size: -; V: TRBV5-1; J: TRBJ2-1; D: -; DNA: TGCGCCAGCAGCTTGGGGGTAGGGAGGAATGAGCAGTTCTTC; CDR3: CASSLGVGRNEQFF
size: -; V: TRBV19; J: TRBJ1-1; D: -; DNA: TGTGCCAGTACCCCTTGGACTGACCTCACTGAAGCTTTCTTT; CDR3: CASTPWTDLTEAFF
size: -; V: TRBV2; J: TRBJ1-1; D: TRBD1; DNA: TGTGCCAGCAGTGATAAAAGGGGGCTAGGGGAAAAAGCTTTCTTT; CDR3: CASSDKRGLGEKAFF
size: -; V: TRBV15; J: TRBJ2-3; D: TRBD2; DNA: TGTGCCACCAGCAGAGGGGGGGGAGTCGGCACAGATACGCAGTATTTT; CDR3: CATSRGGGVGTDTQYF
size: -; V: TRBV5-1; J: TRBJ2-7; D: TRBD1; DNA: TGCGCCAGCAGCTTAACCGGGACAGGGGGCTCCTACGAGCAGTACTTC; CDR3: CASSLTGTGGSYEQYF
size: few; V: TRBV4-1; J: TRBJ1-1; D: -; DNA: TGCGCCAGCAGCCAAGGATCGGCGCACAGAGCGAACACTGAAGCTTTCTTT; CDR3: CASSQGSAHRANTEAFF
size: -; V: TRBV19; J: TRBJ1-1; D: -; DNA: TGTGCCAGTAGTATGGGGGGCGGGAGTGAAGCTTTCTTT; CDR3: CASSMGGGSEAFF
size: -; V: TRBV27; J: TRBJ2-5; D: -; DNA: TGTGCCAGCAGTCCCCGACGGAACGTCGGGGAGACCCAGTACTTC; CDR3: CASSPRRNVGETQYF
size: -; V: TRBV11-2; J: TRBJ2-3; D: TRBD2; DNA: TGTGCCAGCAGCTTCAGGGTTTTAAGCGGGGGGACCACAGATACGCAGTATTTT; CDR3: CASSFRVLSGGTTDTQYF
size: once; V: TRBV19; J: TRBJ1-1; D: -; DNA: TGTGCCAGTAGCCCGATCTACAGGACTACTATATTTAAGAACACTGAAGCTTTCTTT; CDR3: CASSPIYRTTIFKNTEAFF
size: -; V: TRBV7-2; J: TRBJ2-1; D: -; DNA: TGTGCCAGCAGCTTAAGCGGATCCTACAATGAGCAGTTCTTC; CDR3: CASSLSGSYNEQFF
size: once; V: TRBV18; J: TRBJ1-5; D: TRBD1; DNA: TGTGCCAGCTCACCACTCCGGACAGGGATCCTTAGCAATCAGCCCCAGCATTTT; CDR3: CASSPLRTGILSNQPQHF
size: -; V: TRBV27; J: TRBJ1-5; D: TRBD1; DNA: TGTGCCAGCAGTAGCCTGACAGGGATCAATCAGCCCCAGCATTTT; CDR3: CASSSLTGINQPQHF
size: -; V: TRBV27; J: TRBJ2-2; D: TRBD2; DNA: TGTGCCAGCAGTTTATTGCTAGCGGGGGGCTACACCGGGGAGCTGTTTTTT; CDR3: CASSLLLAGGYTGELFF
size: -; V: TRBV7-6; J: TRBJ2-2; D: TRBD1; DNA: TGTGCCAGCAGCTTATTCGACAGGGGGGTCAACGGGGAGCTGTTTTTT; CDR3: CASSLFDRGVNGELFF
size: -; V: TRBV6-5; J: TRBJ1-1; D: TRBD1; DNA: TGTGCCAGCAGTTACCCGGGACAGGCGGACACTGAAGCTTTCTTT; CDR3: CASSYPGQADTEAFF
size: -; V: TRBV6-5; J: TRBJ2-1; D: TRBD1; DNA: TGTGCCAGCAGCCGGACAGGGGGAGAGCAGTTCTTC; CDR3: CASSRTGGEQFF
size: -; V: TRBV5-6; J: TRBJ1-2; D: -; DNA: TGTGCCAGCAGCGTTCGCGAATATGGCTACACCTTC; CDR3: CASSVREYGYTF
size: -; V: TRBV7-2; J: TRBJ2-5; D: TRBD2; DNA: TGTGCCAGCAGGAGGGCGGGAGGCCCCCAAGAGACCCAGTACTTC; CDR3: CASRRAGGPQETQYF
size: once; V: TRBV7-3; J: TRBJ2-2; D: TRBD2; DNA: TGTGCCAGCAGTCGATCTAGCGGGAGGGCCAGCGGGGAGCTGTTTTTT; CDR3: CASSRSSGRASGELFF
size: -; V: TRBV3-1/TRBV3-2; J: TRBJ2-3; D: TRBD2; DNA: TGTGCCAGCAGCCGTGTACTAGCGGGAACGACAGATACGCAGTATTTT; CDR3: CASSRVLAGTTDTQYF
size: -; V: TRBV30; J: TRBJ2-3; D: -; DNA: TGTGCCTGGAAGAGCGTTGATACGCAGTATTTT; CDR3: CAWKSVDTQYF